This TCR beta chain was captured by sequencing in a study of PD-1 blockade in classical Hodgkin lymphoma. General observations from the study: The study reported lower baseline TCR diversity in newly diagnosed patients than in healthy donors. Initiation of nivolumab under 1 year after ASCT led to exclusion of patients. Patients newly diagnosed and complete responders had comparable baseline diversity.

Trimming removed 3 bases at V and 7 bases at J, with 19 bases between. This CDR3 is 14 amino acids long. Germline CDR1 GTSNPN, CDR2 SVGIG (reference sequence). Patients all relapsed after autologous stem cell transplantation, and there was variation in brentuximab vedotin exposure. TCRdb's table, derived via immunoSEQ multiplex PCR, lists solely in-frame clones and lacks some. The profile covers 20,000 to 30,000 clones, with about four fifths appearing a single time and around 7.7% taken by the ten largest. As concerns this clone: Its antigen is unidentified.

The material sequenced was peripheral blood mononuclear cells (PBMCs), taken before the second cycle of nivolumab. The V call is TRBV30, the J call TRBJ2-7, with TRBD2 as a possible D gene (6 bases). This clonotype was obtained from a human donor with classical Hodgkin lymphoma. CDR3 protein: CAWRRLGTPREQYF. CDR3 nucleotides: TGTGCCTGGAGGCGGTTAGGGACTCCTAGGGAGCAGTACTTC. The whole variable domain, remainder taken from reference TRBV30 and TRBJ2-7, is SQTIHQWPATLVQPVGSPLSLECTVEGTSNPNLYWYRQAAGRGLQLLFYSVGIGQISSEVPQNLSASRPQDRQFILSSKKLLLSDSGFYLCAWRRLGTPREQYFGPGTRLTVT.